Sequencing of this TCR beta chain was carried out in a study of T cell changes during pregnancy in multiple sclerosis. This clone showed up just once. V was shortened by 0 bases and J by 5 bases, with 12 bases between the two germline ends. CDR1 and CDR2 (germline): SGHRS, YFSETQ. This CDR3 is 14 amino acids long. This table comes from immunoSEQ multiplex PCR, and its TCRdb copy is limited to in-frame clones, with some not included. Here the sample spans approximately 90,000 clones, 91% being singletons. This receptor was identified in a female donor with multiple sclerosis, enrolled in a pregnancy study. The sequencing here drew on peripheral blood, taken in the first trimester of pregnancy. The gene calls are TRBV5-1 and TRBJ2-7; the D gene is possibly TRBD1 (6 bases). Here the CDR3 reads CASSLDRAVDEQYF. DNA for the CDR3: TGCGCCAGCAGCTTGGACAGGGCGGTCGACGAGCAGTACTTC.